Detailed here is one TCR beta chain. Antigen: not known. Preparation of the TCRbeta library used unique molecular identifiers. TCRdb ran MiXCR on the PCR reads and lists one entry per CDR3 protein. Of some 290,000 distinct CDR3 sequences in the sample, 23% were seen once. These data belong to a study of T-cell reconstitution after alpha-beta-depleted transplantation in children. Study results and caveats: Newly generated T cells supplied most T-cell counts and diversity one year post-transplant. In patients about two months after transplant, alpha-beta T cells reportedly arose from several hundred expanded graft clones. Surviving recipient cells, namely T cells and thymic progenitors, were the source of high day-60 TCRbeta diversity in some patients.

The length of the CDR3 is 12 residues. V lost 1 base to trimming and J lost 8 bases, with 7 bases between them. Germline assignment: CDR1 SGHDT and CDR2 YYEEEE. This sample comprised PBMCs, mostly from graft donor cells, obtained 180 days after TCRalphabeta/CD19-depleted stem cell transplant. This TCR came from a male patient aged 10 to 17 who had a stem cell transplant for acute lymphoblastic leukemia, so the T cells may come from the graft donor. The genes are TRBV5-6 and TRBJ2-1; D could derive from TRBD1 or TRBD2 (5 bases each). The DNA of the CDR3 is TGTGCCAGCAGCTTGCTGGGGGATGAGCAGTTCTTC. It specifies CASSLLGDEQFF.